The 6 T cell receptor beta chains below come from one sample, sequenced in a study of cytotoxic CD8 clonotypes in ibrutinib-treated CLL. Data came from immunoSEQ multiplex PCR; TCRdb stores just in-frame clones and leaves some out. The sample lists some 6,300 clones, roughly 71% occurring once. The sequenced sample was PBMCs, obtained before ibrutinib treatment. Receptors originate from a human donor with chronic lymphocytic leukemia.

This chain uses TRBV5-1 with TRBJ1-6; tentative D call: TRBD1 (5 bases). Between the trimmed V and J ends, which lost 0 bases and 7 bases, there was a span of 14 bases. This CDR3 region has 16 residues. Germline CDR1 reads SGHRS; CDR2 reads YFSETQ. CDR3 bases: TGCGCCAGCAGCTTGGCTGCTGGGGGTGGGAATTCACCCCTCCACTTT. This sequence encodes CASSLAAGGGNSPLHF.

This chain links TRBV6-5 with TRBJ2-7, with 7 bases that match TRBD1. V dropped 6 bases and J dropped 2; count of bases not matched to a gene: 4. This CDR3 spans 13 amino acids. The V gene's germline CDR1 is MNHEY and CDR2 SVGAGI. CDR3 protein: CASRRQGAYEQYF. The CDR3 nucleotides are TGTGCCAGCAGGAGGCAGGGGGCCTACGAGCAGTACTTC.

The rearrangement uses TRBV4-2 and TRBJ2-7; 9 bases map to TRBD1. This CDR3 has 18 amino acids. V lost 4 bases and J lost 2; bases outside the gene matches: 15. Per germline, CDR1 LGHNA and CDR2 YNFKEQ. The CDR3 coding sequence is TGTGCCAGCAGCCCTTACTTACTTCCGGGACAGGGTGCCTACGAGCAGTACTTC. Translating gives CASSPYLLPGQGAYEQYF.

This clone was seen more than once but under ten times. Other DNA sequences in this specimen translate into the identical CDR3. The V and J genes are TRBV10-3 and TRBJ1-5; no definite D call. CDR3 length: 15 residues. The germline gives CDR1 ENHRY, CDR2 SYGVKD. V was trimmed by 4 bases and J by 3 bases, leaving 13 bases between them. CDR3 DNA: TGTGCCATCAGTGGTACCGGGCGGAACAATCAGCCCCAGCATTTT. Its protein is CAISGTGRNNQPQHF.

The V and J genes are TRBV2 and TRBJ1-1; D ambiguous. The CDR3 consists of 13 residues. Looked up from germline, CDR1 is SNHLY and CDR2 is FYNNEI. The V end lost 4 bases, the J end lost 3 bases, and 9 bases lay between the germline ends. The CDR3 here is CASSVLVDTEAFF. The DNA of the CDR3 is TGTGCCAGCAGTGTGTTGGTGGACACTGAAGCTTTCTTT.

This clone occurred a few times. The chain joins TRBV2 to TRBJ1-2; 11 bases match TRBD1. This CDR3 has 16 residues. CDR1 is SNHLY, CDR2 FYNNEI, per germline. Trimming cost V 7 bases and J 2 bases; bases outside gene matches: 9. The CDR3 here is CASTAGQGARNYGYTF. The CDR3 DNA follows: TGTGCCAGCACTGCTGGACAGGGGGCGAGGAACTATGGCTACACCTTC. Based on the CDR3 plus reference TRBV2 and TRBJ1-2, the full variable domain is EPEVTQTPSHQVTQMGQEVILRCVPISNHLYFYWYRQILGQKVEFLVSFYNNEISEKSEIFDDQFSVERPDGSNFTLKIRSTKLEDSAMYFCASTAGQGARNYGYTFGSGTRLTVV.